Following are 25 T cell receptor beta chains from one sample sequenced in a study of cytomegalovirus exposure and HLA in healthy donors. Amplification used 60 Vbeta primers and 13 Jbeta primers. Here immunoSEQ multiplex PCR was the method, and the copy in TCRdb shows in-frame clones only, minus some. The sample shows 75,000 to 95,000 clones, 78% of them seen only once. Input material: PBMCs. Receptor source: a woman aged 40 to 49 in good health and CMV-seropositive.

The V and J genes are TRBV11-3 and TRBJ1-3; 8 bases fit TRBD1. Losses at the gene ends were 5 bases for V and 4 bases for J; bases not matched to a gene: 4. This CDR3 contains 14 residues. CDR1 and CDR2 from the germline V gene are SGHNT and YENEEA. The CDR3 sequence is CASSMTGAGNTIYF. The CDR3 DNA sequence: TGTGCCAGCAGCATGACAGGGGCGGGAAACACCATATATTTT.

The V gene is TRBV7-6, the J gene TRBJ2-3, with 7 bases that match TRBD1. The V segment lost 1 base and the J segment 0 bases; nucleotides outside the gene matches: 1. CDR3 size: 15 residues. The germline CDR1 and CDR2 sequences are SGHVS and FNYEAQ. Written as DNA, the CDR3 is TGTGCCAGCAGCTTAGGGGGACAGAGCACAGATACGCAGTATTTT. It is translated as CASSLGGQSTDTQYF.

Details on this clone: Since the CDR3 does not end with the conserved phenylalanine or tryptophan, this likely comes from a read error. This sequence joins TRBV5-1 and TRBJ2-3; 7 nucleotides agree with TRBD2. CDR1 is SGHRS, CDR2 YFSETQ, per germline. V was clipped by 4 bases and J by 6 bases; unmatched bases: 5. The CDR3 loop spans 13 amino acids. CDR3 amino acids: CASSGLGVDTQYV. The CDR3 nucleotides are TGCGCCAGCAGCGGACTAGGGGTGGATACGCAGTATGTT.

This clone is judged medium-sized. CDR3 in amino acids: CASTQPFDYEQYF. The CDR3 DNA reads TGTGCCAGCACACAGCCCTTTGACTACGAGCAGTACTTC. This chain joins TRBV7-9 and TRBJ2-7; no definite D call. Germline V gene sequence: CDR1 SEHNR, CDR2 FQNEAQ (reference sequence). The CDR3 consists of 13 residues. V lost 7 bases to trimming and J lost 3 bases, with 13 bases between them. The full variable domain, in which reference TRBV7-9 and TRBJ2-7 provide the parts outside the CDR3, is DTGVSQNPRHKITKRGQNVTFRCDPISEHNRLYWYRQTLGQGPEFLTYFQNEAQLEKSRLLSDRFSAERPKGSFSTLEIQRTEQGDSAMYLCASTQPFDYEQYFGPGTRLTVT.

CDR3 sequence: CASGTVYGYTF. For the CDR3, the DNA is TGCGCCAGCGGGACAGTCTATGGCTACACCTTC. The chain links TRBV23-1 to TRBJ1-2; TRBD1 matches at 7 bases. TRBV23-1 is assigned to the ORF class and has an uncertain function. V lost 8 bases, J lost 4 bases, and 1 base stayed unmatched. This CDR3 region has 11 residues.

The sample holds a few counts of this clone. This chain connects TRBV4-3 to TRBJ2-5; D perhaps matches TRBD2 (5 bases). This CDR3 region has 13 residues. Per the germline V gene, CDR1 is LGHNA and CDR2 is YSLEER. Trimming removed 0 bases at V and 5 bases at J, with 7 bases between. DNA for the CDR3: TGCGCCAGCAGCCAAGACCCGGGGGAGACCCAGTACTTC. Protein: CASSQDPGETQYF.

This clone occurred once. The chain joins TRBV9 to TRBJ2-7; tentative D call: TRBD2 (6 bases). Trimming shortened V by 4 bases and J by 4 bases, and 12 bases separated the two germline ends. CDR1 is SGDLS and CDR2 is YYNGEE in the germline V gene. The length of the CDR3 is 13 residues. The CDR3 sequence is CASSPGVGYEQYF. The CDR3 nucleotides read TGTGCCAGCAGCCCGGGGGTGGGATACGAGCAGTACTTC.

This clone was observed a few times. The chain has TRBV6-5 and TRBJ1-5; 7 bases match TRBD1. With 5 bases clipped from V and 2 bases from J, the junction kept 6 bases outside the gene matches. The CDR3 contains 15 residues. The V gene's germline CDR1 is MNHEY and CDR2 SVGAGI. The DNA for the CDR3 is TGTGCCAGCAGTCCCCAGGGGGGAGGCAATCAGCCCCAGCATTTT. It is translated as CASSPQGGGNQPQHF.

CDR3 sequence reads: CSVARTNEKLFF. The CDR3 region has the DNA TGCAGCGTTGCCAGAACTAATGAAAAACTGTTTTTT. The chain has TRBV29-1 and TRBJ1-4, with D hard to call. The CDR3 has 12 amino acids. From germline, CDR1 is SQVTM and CDR2 ANQGSEA. V dropped 4 bases and J dropped 1 base, with 4 bases sitting between them.

The rearrangement links TRBV18 to TRBJ1-5; 10 nucleotides match TRBD1. With V trimmed by 3 bases and J by 0 bases, 8 bases remained unmatched. Germline V gene data show CDR1 as KGHSH and CDR2 as LQKENI. This CDR3 has 18 residues. Written as DNA, the CDR3 is TGTGCCAGCTCACCCAGTGGACAGGGGGTACATAGCAATCAGCCCCAGCATTTT. Protein product: CASSPSGQGVHSNQPQHF. The full variable domain, completed using reference TRBV18 and TRBJ1-5, is NAGVMQNPRHLVRRRGQEARLRCSPMKGHSHVYWYRQLPEEGLKFMVYLQKENIIDESGMPKERFSAEFPKEGPSILRIQQVVRGDSAAYFCASSPSGQGVHSNQPQHFGDGTRLSIL.

The V call is TRBV2, the J call TRBJ1-2; 7 bases align to TRBD1. Germline lookup yields CDR1 SNHLY and CDR2 FYNNEI. With V trimmed by 0 bases and J by 5 bases, 15 bases remained unmatched. CDR3 length: 18 residues. The CDR3 protein is CASSEAQQGPTVTYGYTF. CDR3 nucleotide sequence: TGTGCCAGCAGTGAAGCCCAACAGGGGCCAACGGTAACTTATGGCTACACCTTC.

In its sample, this clone was seen a few times. The chain joins TRBV5-4 to TRBJ2-7; D is unresolved. The CDR3 is 15 amino acids. CDR1 and CDR2 (germline): SGHNT, YYREEE (reference sequence). V was cut by 0 bases and J by 4 bases, with 14 bases left in between. In DNA, the CDR3 is TGTGCCAGCAGCTTGGAGAGAGGAAGTGTTTACGAGCAGTACTTC. This translates into CASSLERGSVYEQYF.

The CDR3 coding sequence is TGTGCCTGGACCAAACAAGGTCTAGTTGGTGCAGCTTTCTTT. This encodes CAWTKQGLVGAAFF. V is TRBV30 and J is TRBJ1-1; D is unresolved. This CDR3 region has 14 residues. Deletions cut 4 bases from V and 10 bases from J, with 22 bases between. The V gene's germline CDR1 is GTSNPN and CDR2 SVGIG (reference sequence).

This clone appeared a few times. The rearrangement joins TRBV5-4 to TRBJ2-3; 10 nucleotides line up with TRBD2. Germline-derived CDR1 and CDR2 are SGHNT and YYREEE (reference sequence). CDR3 length: 15 residues. V dropped 3 bases and J dropped 11; count of bases not matched to a gene: 12. The CDR3 DNA sequence: TGTGCCAGCAGCTCGCGTGGTAGCGGGGGGATCATGCAGTATTTT. It translates to CASSSRGSGGIMQYF.

The chain has TRBV7-3 and TRBJ2-3; D may be TRBD1 (5 bases). V was trimmed by 5 bases and J by 8 bases, leaving 11 bases between them. The CDR3 consists of 12 residues. The germline CDR1 and CDR2 sequences are SGHTA and FQGTGA. CDR3 in DNA: TGTGCCAGCAGCCCACCCCAGGGTACGCAGTATTTT. Translation: CASSPPQGTQYF. Full variable domain (remainder filled in from reference TRBV7-3 and TRBJ2-3): GAGVSQTPSNKVTEKGKYVELRCDPISGHTALYWYRQSLGQGPEFLIYFQGTGAADDSGLPNDRFFAVRPEGSVSTLKIQRTERGDSAVYLCASSPPQGTQYFGPGTRLTVL.

V is TRBV4-1 and J is TRBJ2-3, with TRBD2 identical over 7 bases. The CDR3 runs 15 residues. Looked up from germline, CDR1 is MGHRA and CDR2 is YSYEKL. The ends lost 4 bases at V and 4 bases at J; junction bases unmatched: 8. The CDR3 protein is CASSLTGGQADTQYF. CDR3 DNA: TGCGCCAGCAGCCTAACGGGGGGTCAGGCAGATACGCAGTATTTT.

CDR3 in DNA: TGTGCCACCAGCAGACCCCGGGTTGGGTCCACAGATACGCAGTATTTT. This gives the protein CATSRPRVGSTDTQYF. The chain couples TRBV15 to TRBJ2-3, with D unresolved. The V end lost 2 bases, the J end lost 2 bases, and 14 bases lay between the germline ends. Germline V gives CDR1 LNHNV, CDR2 YYDKDF (reference sequence). The CDR3 has 16 amino acids. Filled out from reference TRBV15 and TRBJ2-3, the complete variable domain reads DAMVIQNPRYQVTQFGKPVTLSCSQTLNHNVMYWYQQKSSQAPKLLFHYYDKDFNNEADTPDNFQSRRPNTSFCFLDIRSPGLGDTAMYLCATSRPRVGSTDTQYFGPGTRLTVL.

This clone was detected only once. This chain joins TRBV5-1 and TRBJ2-7, with D possibly being TRBD2 (7 bases). The ends were cut back, 0 bases at V and 2 bases at J, with 12 bases in the middle. Germline assignment: CDR1 SGHRS and CDR2 YFSETQ. This CDR3 is built from 15 residues. CDR3 sequence: CASSLGGRDTYEQYF. In nucleotides, the CDR3 is TGCGCCAGCAGCTTGGGTGGGAGGGACACCTACGAGCAGTACTTC.

This clone appeared a few times. The chain joins TRBV29-1 to TRBJ2-3, with D perhaps matching TRBD1 (5 bases). The CDR3 totals 17 residues. V was cut by 0 bases and J by 1 base, with 17 bases left in between. The germline V gene has CDR1 SQVTM and CDR2 ANQGSEA. CDR3 region: CSVEDPWGVEGTDTQYF. The CDR3, as DNA: TGCAGCGTTGAAGATCCATGGGGCGTTGAAGGCACAGATACGCAGTATTTT.

The chain recombines TRBV6-5 with TRBJ2-5; 7 bases are shared with TRBD1. The CDR3 length is 12 residues. V lost 6 bases and J lost 2; bases outside the gene matches: 0. The germline CDR1 and CDR2 sequences are MNHEY and SVGAGI. The CDR3 DNA sequence: TGTGCCAGCAGGGACAGGCAAGAGACCCAGTACTTC. This encodes CASRDRQETQYF.

The genes are TRBV6-1 and TRBJ1-1; weak D call: TRBD1 (6 bases). The CDR3 consists of 15 residues. V dropped 2 bases and J dropped 1 base, with 11 bases sitting between them. From germline, CDR1 is MNHNS and CDR2 SASEGT. The CDR3 reads CASSERNRENTEAFF. CDR3 DNA sequence: TGTGCCAGCAGTGAAAGGAACAGGGAGAACACTGAAGCTTTCTTT.

V gene TRBV14 combines with J gene TRBJ2-7; 7 bases agree with TRBD2. CDR1 and CDR2 (germline): SGHDN, FVKESK. V trimming: 5 bases; J trimming: 0 bases; junction bases outside the gene matches: 7. The CDR3 runs to 15 residues. CDR3 in DNA: TGTGCCAGCAGCTATTACCTAGCGGACTCCTACGAGCAGTACTTC. It translates to CASSYYLADSYEQYF.

The J gene is TRBJ2-2, the V gene TRBV19, with D perhaps TRBD1 (5 bases). Germline V gene lookup returns CDR1 LNHDA and CDR2 SQIVND (reference sequence). Trimming shortened V by 5 bases and J by 4 bases, and 14 bases separated the two germline ends. The CDR3 extends over 15 amino acids. The CDR3 DNA reads as TGTGCCAGTAGTCCATTAGGGGCGTCCACCGGGGAGCTGTTTTTT. Its translation: CASSPLGASTGELFF.

This chain links TRBV19 with TRBJ1-5; D is possibly TRBD1 (5 bases). Trimming took 4 bases from V and 5 from J, leaving 9 bases between them. The germline V gene encodes CDR1 LNHDA and CDR2 SQIVND (reference sequence). The CDR3 is 13 residues long. In DNA form, the CDR3 reads TGTGCCAGTAGTACGACAGTGGATCAGCCCCAGCATTTT. This gives the protein CASSTTVDQPQHF.

The table lists this clone with a few counts. This chain uses TRBV5-1 with TRBJ2-5; 7 bases fit TRBD2. The assigned J gene may be wrong: the sequence end matches TRBJ2-7 better. The CDR3 sequence is 15 residues long. Germline CDR1 SGHRS, CDR2 YFSETQ. The CDR3 nucleotides read TGCGCCAGCAGCCCTGGCGGGGGAGGGTCCTACGAGCAGTACTTC. This gives the protein CASSPGGGGSYEQYF.